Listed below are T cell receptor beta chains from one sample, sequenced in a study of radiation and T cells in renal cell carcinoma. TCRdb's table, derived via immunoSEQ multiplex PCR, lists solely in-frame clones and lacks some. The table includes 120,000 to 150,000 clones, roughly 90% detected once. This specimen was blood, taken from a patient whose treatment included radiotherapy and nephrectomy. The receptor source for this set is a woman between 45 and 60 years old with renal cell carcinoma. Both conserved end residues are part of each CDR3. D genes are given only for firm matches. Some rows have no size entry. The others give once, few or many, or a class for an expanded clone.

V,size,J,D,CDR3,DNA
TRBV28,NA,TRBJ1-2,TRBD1,CASRLGTRGLYGYTF,TGTGCCAGCAGGCTAGGGACGAGGGGGCTCTATGGCTACACCTTC
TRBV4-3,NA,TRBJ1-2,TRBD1,CASSQDLYSVSGTDYGYTF,TGCGCCAGCAGCCAAGATCTTTACTCGGTGAGCGGGACAGACTATGGCTACACCTTC
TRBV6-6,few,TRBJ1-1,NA,CASSYSGRNTEAFF,TGTGCCAGCAGTTACTCCGGCAGGAACACTGAAGCTTTCTTT
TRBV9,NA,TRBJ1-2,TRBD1,CASSAHGQGSNYGYTF,TGTGCCAGCAGCGCCCACGGACAGGGTTCGAACTATGGCTACACCTTC
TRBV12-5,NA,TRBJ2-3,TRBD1,CASGLVRSGTGPDTQYF,TGTGCTAGTGGTTTGGTTCGGTCCGGGACAGGGCCAGATACGCAGTATTTT
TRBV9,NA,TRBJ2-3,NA,CASSILTGTDTQYF,TGTGCCAGCAGCATCCTTACGGGCACAGATACGCAGTATTTT
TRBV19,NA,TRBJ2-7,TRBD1,CASSIGQEFYEQYF,TGTGCCAGTAGTATTGGACAGGAATTCTACGAGCAGTACTTC
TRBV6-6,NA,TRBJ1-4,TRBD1,CASRMTGSGEKLFF,TGTGCCAGCAGGATGACAGGGTCGGGGGAAAAACTGTTTTTT
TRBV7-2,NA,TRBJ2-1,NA,CASSLAPGLSSYNEQFF,TGTGCCAGCAGCTTAGCCCCGGGACTCAGCTCCTACAATGAGCAGTTCTTC
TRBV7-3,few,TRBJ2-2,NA,CASSLFGRDTGELFF,TGTGCCAGCAGCTTATTTGGACGGGACACCGGGGAGCTGTTTTTT
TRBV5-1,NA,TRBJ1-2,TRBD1,CASSSGQGRGNYGYTF,TGCGCCAGCAGCTCCGGACAGGGGAGAGGGAACTATGGCTACACCTTC
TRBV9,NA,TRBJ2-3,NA,CASSVVADTDTQYF,TGTGCCAGCAGCGTAGTAGCGGACACAGATACGCAGTATTTT
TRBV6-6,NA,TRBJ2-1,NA,CASSYADSSYNEQFF,TGTGCCAGCAGTTACGCGGATAGCTCCTACAATGAGCAGTTCTTC
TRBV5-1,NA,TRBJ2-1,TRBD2,CASRSLAVYNEQFF,TGCGCCAGCAGGTCACTAGCGGTCTACAATGAGCAGTTCTTC
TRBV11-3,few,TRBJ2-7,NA,CASSSGDRPSF,TGTGCCAGCAGCTCCGGAGACAGACCCAGCTTC
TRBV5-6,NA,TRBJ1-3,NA,CASSRQGGNTIYF,TGTGCCAGCAGTCGGCAGGGTGGAAACACCATATATTTT
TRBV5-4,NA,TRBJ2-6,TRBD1,CASSPSAGGSSGANVLTF,TGTGCCAGCAGCCCCTCGGCAGGGGGCTCCTCTGGGGCCAACGTCCTGACTTTC
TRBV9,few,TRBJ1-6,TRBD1,CASSGWTGDSPLHF,TGTGCCAGCAGCGGATGGACAGGGGACTCACCCCTCCACTTT
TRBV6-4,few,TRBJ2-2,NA,CASSDPGAAGTGELFF,TGTGCCAGCAGTGACCCCGGCGCGGCCGGCACCGGGGAGCTGTTTTTT
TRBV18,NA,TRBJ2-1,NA,CASSVGVVGDEQFF,TGTGCCAGCTCAGTCGGGGTAGTGGGGGATGAGCAGTTCTTC
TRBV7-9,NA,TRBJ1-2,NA,CASSFTPAGGYTF,TGTGCCAGCAGCTTCACACCCGCCGGGGGCTACACCTTC
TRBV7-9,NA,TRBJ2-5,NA,CASSLEQETQYF,TGTGCCAGCAGCTTAGAACAAGAGACCCAGTACTTC
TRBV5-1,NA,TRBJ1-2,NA,CASRAIQGDYGYTF,TGCGCCAGCAGAGCAATCCAGGGTGACTATGGCTACACCTTC
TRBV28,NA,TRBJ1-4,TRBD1,CASSPRQGSATNEKLFF,TGTGCCAGCAGTCCGAGACAGGGATCTGCAACTAATGAAAAACTGTTTTTT
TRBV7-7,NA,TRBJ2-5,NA,CASSESPGVQDEETQYF,TGTGCCAGCAGCGAGAGCCCGGGGGTACAGGACGAAGAGACCCAGTACTTC
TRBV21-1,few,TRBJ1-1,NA,CASSAWDSEAFF,TGTGCCAGCAGCGCTTGGGACAGTGAAGCTTTCTTT
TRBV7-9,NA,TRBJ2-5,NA,CASSLKSREEETQYF,TGTGCCAGCAGCTTAAAGTCCAGGGAAGAAGAGACCCAGTACTTC
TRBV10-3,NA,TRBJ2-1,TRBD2,CAIKGEAGGYNEQFF,TGTGCCATCAAGGGTGAAGCGGGAGGGTACAATGAGCAGTTCTTC
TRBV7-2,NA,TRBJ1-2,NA,CASSLDFNGGYTF,TGTGCCAGCAGCTTAGATTTTAACGGTGGCTACACCTTC
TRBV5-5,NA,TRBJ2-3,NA,CASSLDYVSDTQYF,TGTGCCAGCTCGCTAGATTACGTCTCCGATACGCAGTATTTT
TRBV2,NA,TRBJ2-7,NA,CASGRASSYEQYF,TGTGCCAGCGGGCGGGCCAGCTCCTACGAGCAGTACTTC
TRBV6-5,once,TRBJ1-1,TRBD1,CASSQRQGARTEAFF,TGTGCCAGCAGCCAGAGACAGGGGGCGAGGACTGAAGCTTTCTTT
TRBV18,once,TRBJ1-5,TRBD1,CASSGQGGNQPQHF,TGTGCCAGCTCAGGACAGGGGGGCAATCAGCCCCAGCATTTT
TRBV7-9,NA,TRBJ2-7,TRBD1,CASSSGQPLYEQYF,TGTGCCAGCAGCTCGGGACAGCCCCTTTACGAGCAGTACTTC
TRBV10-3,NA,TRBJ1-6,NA,CAISELVTGSPLHF,TGTGCCATCAGTGAACTGGTAACGGGGTCACCCCTCCACTTT
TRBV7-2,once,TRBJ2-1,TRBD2,CASSAGGEYNEQFF,TGTGCCAGCAGCGCCGGGGGGGAATACAATGAGCAGTTCTTC
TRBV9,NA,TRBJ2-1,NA,CASSQLRGQNEQFF,TGTGCCAGCAGCCAACTTCGGGGGCAGAATGAGCAGTTCTTC
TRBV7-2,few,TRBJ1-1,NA,CASSFGRNTEAFF,TGTGCCAGCAGCTTCGGCAGGAACACTGAAGCTTTCTTT
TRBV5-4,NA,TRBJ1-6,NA,CASTDRRANSPLHF,TGTGCCAGCACCGACCGTAGGGCGAATTCACCCCTCCACTTT
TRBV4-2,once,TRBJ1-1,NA,CASSQEAAEAFF,TGTGCCAGCAGCCAAGAGGCTGCGGAAGCTTTCTTT
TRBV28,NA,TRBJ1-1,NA,CASSLKPVQAFF,TGTGCCAGCAGTTTAAAGCCAGTCCAAGCTTTCTTT
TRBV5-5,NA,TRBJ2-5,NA,CASSVGLSPGQETQYF,TGTGCCAGCAGCGTAGGATTATCACCGGGACAAGAGACCCAGTACTTC
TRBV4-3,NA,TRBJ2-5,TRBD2,CASSQEVSRGKGETQYF,TGCGCCAGCAGCCAAGAAGTCTCGCGGGGGAAAGGAGAGACCCAGTACTTC
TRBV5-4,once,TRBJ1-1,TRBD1,CASSRTGTGISEAFF,TGTGCCAGCAGCCGAACCGGGACAGGGATTAGTGAAGCTTTCTTT
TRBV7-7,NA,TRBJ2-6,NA,CASSSRVAGSGANVLTF,TGTGCCAGCAGCTCCAGGGTCGCGGGGTCTGGGGCCAACGTCCTGACTTTC
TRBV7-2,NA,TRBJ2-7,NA,CASSLGAYEQYF,TGTGCCAGCAGCTTAGGGGCCTACGAGCAGTACTTC
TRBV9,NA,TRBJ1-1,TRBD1,CASSGAGQGASTEAFF,TGTGCCAGCAGCGGGGCGGGACAGGGGGCAAGCACTGAAGCTTTCTTT
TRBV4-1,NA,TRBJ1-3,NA,CASSRAQIISGNTIYF,TGCGCCAGCAGCCGGGCCCAGATCATCTCTGGAAACACCATATATTTT
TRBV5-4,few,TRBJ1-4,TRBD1,CASSPSSGGPTNEKLFF,TGTGCCAGCAGCCCATCTTCAGGGGGCCCAACTAATGAAAAACTGTTTTTT
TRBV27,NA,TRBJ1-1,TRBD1,CASSETPGTGVLEAFF,TGTGCCAGCAGCGAAACCCCCGGGACAGGGGTACTTGAAGCTTTCTTT
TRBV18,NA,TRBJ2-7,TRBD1,CASSFKPGQGWVQYF,TGTGCCAGCTCATTCAAACCGGGACAGGGCTGGGTGCAGTACTTC
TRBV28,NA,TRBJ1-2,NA,CAGQRRGLNYGYTF,TGTGCCGGGCAGAGACGGGGACTTAACTATGGCTACACCTTC
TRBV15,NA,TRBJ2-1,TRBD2,CATSKGAGGLNNEQFF,TGTGCCACCAGCAAAGGAGCGGGGGGGCTTAACAATGAGCAGTTCTTC
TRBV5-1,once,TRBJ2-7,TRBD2,CASSYGLAGPDGQYF,TGCGCCAGCAGCTACGGACTAGCGGGTCCGGACGGGCAGTACTTC
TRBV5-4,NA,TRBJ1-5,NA,CASSLDRNQPQHF,TGTGCCAGCAGCTTGGACAGAAATCAGCCCCAGCATTTT
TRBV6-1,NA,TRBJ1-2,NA,CASTSGLQGYTF,TGTGCCAGTACGTCCGGACTGCAGGGCTACACCTTC
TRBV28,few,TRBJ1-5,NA,CASSQGGGNQPQHF,TGTGCCAGCAGCCAGGGAGGGGGCAATCAGCCCCAGCATTTT
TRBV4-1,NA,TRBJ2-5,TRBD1,CASSRQGFGETQYF,TGCGCCAGCAGCCGACAGGGGTTCGGGGAGACCCAGTACTTC
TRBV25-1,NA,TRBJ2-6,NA,CASSGAIQSRANVLTF,TGTGCCAGCAGTGGGGCGATACAAAGTCGGGCCAACGTCCTGACTTTC
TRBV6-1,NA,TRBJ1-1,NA,CASSLQGMNTEAFF,TGTGCCAGCAGTTTACAGGGCATGAACACTGAAGCTTTCTTT